This is a list of T cell receptor beta chains from one sample in a study of T-cell reconstitution after alpha-beta-depleted transplantation in children. TCRdb ran MiXCR on the PCR reads and lists one entry per CDR3 protein. The table has 500,000 to 750,000 distinct CDR3 sequences, roughly 13% seen once; the top ten hold over 2%. Sequencing was performed on PBMCs, mostly from graft donor cells, taken 360 days after TCRalphabeta/CD19-depleted stem cell transplant. Source of these receptors: a male patient younger than 18 who had a stem cell transplant for acute myeloid leukemia, so the T cells may come from the graft donor. CDR3s include the opening cysteine and the closing phenylalanine or tryptophan. Some rows mark clone size as missing; the rest say once, few, many or name a class of expanded clone.

size	V	length	J	CDR3
.	TRBV15	15	TRBJ1-5	CATSREDGSNQPQHF
.	TRBV18	18	TRBJ2-3	CASSPRLAGAASTDTQYF
many	TRBV12-3/TRBV12-4	15	TRBJ2-1	CASSLVAGVLYEQFF
few	TRBV12-3/TRBV12-4	16	TRBJ2-2	CASSRPEGLAGEELFF
.	TRBV5-1	17	TRBJ2-3	CASSLGYPGHSTDTQYF
.	TRBV7-4	18	TRBJ2-1	CASTDILVMDLSYNEQFF
many	TRBV6-2/TRBV6-3	14	TRBJ2-4	CASSRSYGKNIQYF
.	TRBV4-3	15	TRBJ2-7	CASSQSPLSSYEQYF
few	TRBV20-1	12	TRBJ1-6	CSPGALDSPLHF
few	TRBV18	17	TRBJ2-3	CASSPTVAGGYTDTQYF
many	TRBV9	14	TRBJ1-1	CASSVETGMLPAFF
few	TRBV12-3/TRBV12-4	12	TRBJ2-5	CASGVYQETQYF
.	TRBV12-5	17	TRBJ2-5	CASGLALGTGQQETQYF
many	TRBV29-1	17	TRBJ2-3	CSVEAPLAALRADTQYF
many	TRBV28	14	TRBJ2-1	CASSPLALYNEQFF
few	TRBV12-3/TRBV12-4	13	TRBJ1-5	CASSWGKNQPQHF
.	TRBV6-2/TRBV6-3	17	TRBJ1-1	CASSYSSPGTLNTEAFF
.	TRBV18	11	TRBJ2-3	CASEWADTQYF